The 13 T cell receptor beta chains listed next were all sequenced from one sample in a study of T cells in Graves' hyperthyroidism and ophthalmopathy. Amplification yielded TCR beta CDR3 regions, with RNA transcripts as the source. With the HTBI primer set, the TCR CDR3 went through a first round of RT-PCR. MiXCR, applied by TCRdb to the multiplex PCR reads, yields one record per CDR3 protein. The table records fewer than 250,000 distinct CDR3 sequences, roughly 15% of them present only once. What was sequenced was blood. The receptor source for this set is a man in his fifties or sixties with Graves' hyperthyroidism.

The chain carries TRBV11-1 and TRBJ2-2; 7 positions agree with TRBD1. The V gene end was trimmed by 3 bases and the J gene end by 4 bases; junction bases not matched to a gene: 8. From germline, CDR1 is SGHAT and CDR2 FQDESV (reference sequence). This CDR3 comprises 16 residues. The CDR3 coding sequence is TGTGCCAGCAGCTTTTCGAGACAGGGAATCACCGGGGAGCTGTTTTTT. It is translated as CASSFSRQGITGELFF.

Many counts were recorded for this clonotype. This chain links TRBV5-1 with TRBJ1-1, with no clear D. Germline lookup yields CDR1 SGHRS and CDR2 YFSETQ. The CDR3 contains 15 residues. The ends were cut back, 4 bases at V and 5 bases at J, with 18 bases in the middle. The CDR3 reads CASSPEQSARTEAFF. Here the CDR3 DNA reads TGCGCCAGCAGCCCCGAACAAAGCGCACGGACTGAAGCTTTCTTT. The complete variable domain, with remaining parts taken from reference TRBV5-1 and TRBJ1-1, reads KAGVTQTPRYLIKTRGQQVTLSCSPISGHRSVSWYQQTPGQGLQFLFEYFSETQRNKGNFPGRFSGRQFSNSRSEMNVSTLELGDSALYLCASSPEQSARTEAFFGQGTRLTVV.

This clonotype was counted ten times or more. The genes are TRBV28 and TRBJ1-5; possibly TRBD1 for D (6 bases). Germline values: CDR1 MDHEN, CDR2 SYDVKM. V was cut by 4 bases and J by 2 bases, with 9 bases left in between. The CDR3 is 14 residues long. The CDR3 loop is CASSSGAGNQPQHF. The DNA of the CDR3 is TGTGCCAGCAGTTCAGGGGCGGGCAATCAGCCCCAGCATTTT.

This chain joins TRBV7-3 and TRBJ2-1, with D maybe TRBD2 (6 bases). Trimming pared 5 bases from V and 8 bases from J, leaving 13 bases between. CDR3 length: 13 amino acids. Germline assignment: CDR1 SGHTA and CDR2 FQGTGA. CDR3 in DNA: TGTGCCAGCAGCCGCGGGATAGGGGATGAGCAGTTCTTC. It specifies CASSRGIGDEQFF.

This clonotype was seen at least ten times. CDR3 in amino acids: CASSLVLGPRRVGGYTF. DNA for the CDR3: TGTGCCAGCAGCTTAGTTTTAGGACCCCGTCGTGTCGGTGGCTACACCTTC. The gene calls are TRBV11-2 and TRBJ1-2; no clear D gene. Germline V gene sequence: CDR1 SGHAT, CDR2 FQNNGV. V shed 1 base and J shed 7 bases, with 22 bases lying between them. The CDR3 sequence is 17 residues long.

This clonotype was observed a handful of times. The chain employs TRBV15 and TRBJ1-1; maybe TRBD1 (5 bases). V lost 3 bases, J lost 0 bases, and 5 bases lay in between. Germline V lookup: CDR1 LNHNV, CDR2 YYDKDF (reference sequence). CDR3 length: 13 residues. In DNA form, the CDR3 reads TGTGCCACCAGCAGGGACATGAACACTGAAGCTTTCTTT. Encoded protein: CATSRDMNTEAFF.

There are a few counts of this clonotype. This sequence joins TRBV12-3 or TRBV12-4 and TRBJ2-3; D perhaps matches TRBD2 (6 bases). CDR3 length: 14 amino acids. V was shortened by 7 bases and J by 6 bases, with 17 bases between the two germline ends. CDR3 sequence: CASTRTTAGDTQYF. CDR3 DNA: TGTGCCAGCACGAGGACTACAGCAGGGGATACGCAGTATTTT.

This clonotype was detected only once. The genes are TRBV7-2 and TRBJ2-1; 13 bases line up with TRBD2. CDR3 size: 17 residues. The germline V gene encodes CDR1 SGHTA and CDR2 FQGNSA. With 3 bases clipped from V and 7 bases from J, the junction kept 9 bases outside the gene matches. For the CDR3, the DNA is TGTGCCAGCAGCTTCGGGGGACTAGCGGGATTTGAAAATGAGCAGTTCTTC. Translating gives CASSFGGLAGFENEQFF.

CDR3 sequence reads: CATGEANQPQHF. The DNA of the CDR3 is TGTGCCACCGGGGAAGCGAATCAGCCCCAGCATTTT. The chain couples TRBV24-1 to TRBJ1-5, with no clear D. The CDR3 spans 12 residues. V was cut by 9 bases and J by 4 bases, with 9 bases left in between. Germline CDR1 is KGHDR and CDR2 is SFDVKD.

The chain is built from TRBV5-1 and TRBJ1-4, with D tentatively TRBD1 (6 bases). The CDR3 runs to 15 residues. CDR1 is SGHRS and CDR2 is YFSETQ in the germline V gene. V was clipped by 4 bases and J by 4 bases, with 14 bases between them. CDR3 sequence: CASSPRQGINEKLFF. CDR3 coding DNA: TGCGCCAGCAGCCCGCGCCAGGGGATTAATGAAAAACTGTTTTTT.

There are many counts of this clonotype. The chain uses TRBV30 and TRBJ2-1; 10 bases align to TRBD2. Unmatched junction bases numbered 11, after V lost 0 bases and J lost 9 bases. The germline CDR1 and CDR2 sequences are GTSNPN and SVGIG (reference sequence). CDR3 length equals 16 residues. The CDR3: CAWSVLTSGKFFEQFF. Here the CDR3 DNA reads TGTGCCTGGAGTGTCCTCACTAGCGGGAAGTTTTTTGAGCAGTTCTTC.

This clonotype was found many times. The chain combines TRBV7-2 with TRBJ2-3, with 10 positions matching TRBD2. This CDR3 is built from 16 residues. Germline V gene sequence: CDR1 SGHTA, CDR2 FQGNSA. V trimming: 3 bases; J trimming: 4 bases; junction bases outside the gene matches: 7. In DNA, the CDR3 is TGTGCCAGCAGCTTGTTTCTAGCGGGAGCCTCAGATACGCAGTATTTT. Its translation is CASSLFLAGASDTQYF.

This clonotype showed up just once. V usage is TRBV20-1 and J usage is TRBJ2-2; 8 bases match TRBD2. Trimming cost V 6 bases and J 7 bases; bases outside gene matches: 10. The CDR3 covers 14 residues. Germline V gene lookup returns CDR1 DFQATT and CDR2 SNEGSKA (reference sequence). CDR3: CSAVAGGYGGELFF. The CDR3 DNA reads as TGCAGTGCAGTCGCGGGAGGCTATGGCGGGGAGCTGTTTTTT.